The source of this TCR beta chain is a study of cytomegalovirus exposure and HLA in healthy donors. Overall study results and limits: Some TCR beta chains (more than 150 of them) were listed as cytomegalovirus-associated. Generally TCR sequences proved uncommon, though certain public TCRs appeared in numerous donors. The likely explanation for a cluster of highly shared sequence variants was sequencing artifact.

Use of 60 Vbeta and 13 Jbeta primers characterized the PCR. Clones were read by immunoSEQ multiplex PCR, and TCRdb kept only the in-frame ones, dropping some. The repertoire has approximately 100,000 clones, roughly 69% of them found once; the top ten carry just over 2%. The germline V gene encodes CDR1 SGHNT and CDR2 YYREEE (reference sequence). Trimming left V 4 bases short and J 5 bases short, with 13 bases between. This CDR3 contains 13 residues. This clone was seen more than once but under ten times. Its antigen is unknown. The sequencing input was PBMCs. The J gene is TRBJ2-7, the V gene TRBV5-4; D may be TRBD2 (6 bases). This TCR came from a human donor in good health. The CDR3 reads CASSRRAVNEQYF. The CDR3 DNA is TGTGCCAGCAGCCGGAGGGCCGTTAACGAGCAGTACTTC.